This TCR beta chain is from a study of OX40 agonist ivuxolimab in advanced cancers. Study-level information: The patients got ivuxolimab, which is an agonistic anti-OX40 (CD134) antibody. Two patients with cutaneous melanoma and one with hepatocellular carcinoma, three in total, showed partial responses.

The CDR3 sequence is 13 residues long. The ends were cut back, 7 bases at V and 4 bases at J, with 13 bases in the middle. The germline gives CDR1 MNHNS, CDR2 SASEGT. Findings and caveats of the study: There were, on average, more expanded clones in CD8+ T cells than in CD4+. At 0.1 to 3.0 mg/kg and by week 6, clonal expansion occurred in CD4+ and CD8+ blood T cells.

This table comes from immunoSEQ multiplex PCR, and its TCRdb copy is limited to in-frame clones, with some not included. The top ten clones hold around 0.48% of a sample with under 110,000 clones, less than 95% of them seen once. Comment on this clone: What it binds is not known.

The chain has TRBV6-1 and TRBJ1-2, with D perhaps matching TRBD1 (5 bases). The receptor comes from an adult with an advanced solid tumor such as melanoma, head and neck, liver or kidney cancer. This sample comprised CD4+ or CD8+ T cells sorted from blood, obtained in a trial of the OX40 agonist ivuxolimab. CDR3 coding DNA: TGTGCCAGCAACGAGGGACGGGGCTATGGCTACACCTTC. Residues: CASNEGRGYGYTF.